The T cell receptor (beta chain) under discussion was sequenced for a study of technical replicates of blood from a handful of donors. The CDR3 consists of 16 residues. Germline V gene lookup returns CDR1 LGHNA and CDR2 YSLEER. The germline V and J ends were trimmed by 3 bases and 9 bases, with 24 bases remaining between them. TCRdb keeps only in-frame clones here, not all; method: immunoSEQ multiplex PCR. Altogether 45,000 to 60,000 clones are present, 86% being singletons, with the ten largest covering less than 6.5%. Sequenced material: PBMCs. The chain joins TRBV4-3 to TRBJ2-7; D possibly corresponds to TRBD2 (5 bases). This sequence originates from a human donor in good health. Some clones in this sample may be carry-over from other donors' samples. The CDR3 region is CASSHSLELGSSRQYF. The CDR3 DNA follows: TGCGCCAGCAGCCACTCCCTAGAACTGGGGAGTTCGAGGCAGTACTTC.